The 32 T cell receptor beta chains given below trace back to one sample, sequenced in a study of blood T cell repertoires in COVID-19. The data were produced by immunoSEQ multiplex PCR, yet TCRdb's version contains in-frame clones alone and is incomplete. The table lists over 300,000 clones, 86% of them singletons. The specimen was peripheral blood. The receptors originated from a woman between 50 and 59 years old with acute or convalescent COVID-19.

The chain recombines TRBV4-1 with TRBJ2-7, with D perhaps matching TRBD2 (7 bases). The CDR3 has 13 amino acids. CDR1 is MGHRA and CDR2 is YSYEKL in the germline V gene. Trimming stripped 3 bases from V and 7 bases from J, with 13 bases between. CDR3 protein: CASSHGLGGEQYF. The CDR3 DNA sequence: TGCGCCAGCAGCCATGGACTAGGGGGTGAGCAGTACTTC.

The chain uses TRBV28 and TRBJ2-1; TRBD1 is a possible D gene (7 bases). V was pared by 6 bases and J by 0 bases, with 15 bases between. From germline, CDR1 is MDHEN and CDR2 SYDVKM. The CDR3 is made up of 16 amino acids. For the CDR3, the DNA is TGTGCCAGCAGCCCAGGGGGAGGCGGCTCCTACAATGAGCAGTTCTTC. It yields the protein CASSPGGGGSYNEQFF. Full variable domain (missing parts from reference TRBV28 and TRBJ2-1): DVKVTQSSRYLVKRTGEKVFLECVQDMDHENMFWYRQDPGLGLRLIYFSYDVKMKEKGDIPEGYSVSREKKERFSLILESASTNQTSMYLCASSPGGGGSYNEQFFGPGTRLTVL.

The genes are TRBV25-1 and TRBJ1-1; TRBD1 aligns across 7 bases. The germline gives CDR1 MGHDK, CDR2 SYGVNS. CDR3 length: 12 amino acids. Trimming cost V 7 bases and J 3 bases; bases outside gene matches: 2. CDR3 region: CASNRGDTEAFF. CDR3 sequence (DNA): TGTGCCAGCAACAGGGGCGACACTGAAGCTTTCTTT.

This chain links TRBV15 with TRBJ2-7; 7 nucleotides align to TRBD1. In germline, CDR1 is LNHNV, CDR2 YYDKDF (reference sequence). With 1 base clipped from V and 5 bases from J, the junction kept 5 bases outside the gene matches. The CDR3 totals 14 residues. The CDR3 is CATSRVRQGNEQYF. In DNA, the CDR3 is TGTGCCACCAGCAGAGTGCGACAGGGCAACGAGCAGTACTTC.

The chain combines TRBV1 with TRBJ2-5; the D call in the table, TRBD2, was not verified against the DNA. TRBV1 is labeled a pseudogene. The CDR3 runs 17 residues. CDR3 in DNA: TGCACCAGCAGCCAAGTTCCGGGACTAGTGACGGAGGAGACCCAGTACTTC. Residues: CTSSQVPGLVTEETQYF.

The V call is TRBV4-3, the J call TRBJ1-6, with D unclear. The CDR3 has 17 amino acids. V lost 1 base and J 0 bases, leaving 10 bases between the germline ends. Germline V gene data show CDR1 as LGHNA and CDR2 as YSLEER. The CDR3 DNA reads TGCGCCAGCAGCCAAGGTTCAGGAAGCTCCTATAATTCACCCCTCCACTTT. It yields the protein CASSQGSGSSYNSPLHF.

The gene calls are TRBV29-1 and TRBJ2-3; TRBD2 aligns across 7 bases. This CDR3 is built from 13 residues. From germline, CDR1 is SQVTM and CDR2 ANQGSEA. Trimming removed 3 bases from V and 6 bases from J; junction bases left unmatched: 6. The chain's CDR3 is CSVDPVGGDTQYF. The DNA of the CDR3 is TGCAGCGTTGATCCGGTCGGGGGGGATACGCAGTATTTT.

This chain joins TRBV4-3 and TRBJ1-6; 10 bases map to TRBD1. Germline V CDR1 and CDR2: LGHNA, YSLEER. V was pared by 0 bases and J by 6 bases, with 5 bases of the junction left unmatched. This CDR3 is built from 17 residues. The CDR3 is CASSQDPTGGSNSPLHF. The DNA for the CDR3 is TGCGCCAGCAGCCAAGACCCGACAGGGGGCTCTAATTCACCCCTCCACTTT.

V is TRBV5-1 and J is TRBJ2-3, with a weak D call TRBD1 (6 bases). Trimming left V 0 bases short and J 5 bases short, with 10 bases between. The germline V gene has CDR1 SGHRS and CDR2 YFSETQ. The CDR3 covers 14 residues. CDR3 amino acids: CASSLAGAGDTQYF. The DNA of the CDR3 is TGCGCCAGCAGCTTGGCAGGGGCCGGAGATACGCAGTATTTT.

In this sample, this clone turned up once. The chain couples TRBV21-1 to TRBJ1-2; the D segment call TRBD1 is taken from the table without a DNA check. TRBV21-1 is designated a pseudogene. The CDR3 spans 13 residues. The CDR3: CASSSRTGYGYTF. In DNA form, the CDR3 reads TGTGCCAGCAGCTCTCGGACAGGCTATGGCTACACCTTC.

The sample holds a few counts of this clone. The chain combines TRBV5-5 with TRBJ1-6, with D maybe TRBD1 (6 bases). This CDR3 region has 14 residues. The V end lost 1 base, the J end lost 9 bases, and 11 bases lay between the germline ends. Germline CDR1 SGHKS, CDR2 YYEKEE (reference sequence). The CDR3 nucleotides read TGTGCCAGCAGCTTGACACAGGGCGGTTCACCCCTCCACTTT. It specifies CASSLTQGGSPLHF.

The chain recombines TRBV7-2 with TRBJ2-6, with TRBD1 as a possible D gene (5 bases). V was clipped by 1 base and J by 0 bases, with 13 bases between them. Germline CDR1 reads SGHTA; CDR2 reads FQGNSA. This CDR3 comprises 18 residues. The CDR3 here is CASSLEGRVVSGANVLTF. Here the CDR3 DNA reads TGTGCCAGCAGCTTAGAAGGCAGGGTAGTCTCTGGGGCCAACGTCCTGACTTTC.

The chain uses TRBV6-5 and TRBJ2-7, with 10 bases identical to TRBD2. Unmatched junction bases numbered 13, after V lost 7 bases and J lost 7 bases. The germline gives CDR1 MNHEY, CDR2 SVGAGI. The CDR3 runs to 15 residues. The CDR3 here is CASTQWASGRQEQYF. The CDR3 DNA reads as TGTGCCAGCACCCAGTGGGCTAGCGGGAGACAGGAGCAGTACTTC.

The chain joins TRBV6-2 or TRBV6-3 to TRBJ2-1, with TRBD2 identical over 13 bases. The CDR3 runs to 16 residues. J was trimmed by 6 bases and V by 1 base; bases with no gene match: 3. Germline-derived CDR1 and CDR2 are MNHEY and SVGEGT. The chain's CDR3 is CASSYYGTSGTNEQFF. In DNA, the CDR3 is TGTGCCAGCAGTTACTATGGGACTAGCGGGACCAATGAGCAGTTCTTC.

The chain recombines TRBV28 with TRBJ2-7, with D perhaps TRBD2 (7 bases). CDR1 is MDHEN and CDR2 is SYDVKM in the germline V gene. Trimming left V 3 bases short and J 7 bases short, with 13 bases between. The CDR3 has 13 amino acids. CDR3 in DNA: TGTGCCAGCAGTTTGCAGGGGAGGGGGGAGCAGTACTTC. This translates into CASSLQGRGEQYF.

The chain has TRBV2 and TRBJ2-1; a weak D match, TRBD1 (6 bases). The germline gives CDR1 SNHLY, CDR2 FYNNEI. CDR3 length: 11 amino acids. Trimming cost V 4 bases and J 10 bases, with 8 bases left between them. In DNA, the CDR3 is TGTGCCAGCAGTGCCGGGACAGAGCAGTTCTTC. Encoded protein: CASSAGTEQFF. Full variable domain (outside the CDR3, taken from reference TRBV2 and TRBJ2-1): EPEVTQTPSHQVTQMGQEVILRCVPISNHLYFYWYRQILGQKVEFLVSFYNNEISEKSEIFDDQFSVERPDGSNFTLKIRSTKLEDSAMYFCASSAGTEQFFGPGTRLTVL.

This clone was recorded once. This chain links TRBV6-5 with TRBJ1-5; a possible D gene is TRBD1 (5 bases). Looked up from germline, CDR1 is MNHEY and CDR2 is SVGAGI. This CDR3 has 15 residues. V lost 0 bases, J lost 4 bases, and 10 bases lay in between. This CDR3 is CASSYSGAANQPQHF. The CDR3 DNA reads TGTGCCAGCAGTTACTCAGGGGCTGCTAATCAGCCCCAGCATTTT.

The CDR3 sequence is CASSQGKSTSIYEQYF. CDR3 in DNA: TGCGCCAGCAGCCAAGGCAAATCGACTAGCATCTACGAGCAGTACTTC. The chain has TRBV4-1 and TRBJ2-7; TRBD2 matches at 7 bases. Germline assignment: CDR1 MGHRA and CDR2 YSYEKL. V gave up 1 base and J gave up 3 bases; unmatched junction bases: 9. The CDR3 spans 16 residues.

The CDR3 nucleotides are TGTGCCAGCAGCTTGGACCCAGGGGACCCGGTCCAAGAGACCCAGTACTTC. Its protein product is CASSLDPGDPVQETQYF. The chain couples TRBV5-4 to TRBJ2-5, with a tentative D call TRBD1 (6 bases). CDR1 and CDR2 (germline): SGHNT, YYREEE (reference sequence). The CDR3 has 17 amino acids. Trimming stripped 0 bases from V and 1 base from J, with 16 bases between. The whole variable domain, filled in from reference TRBV5-4 and TRBJ2-5, reads ETGVTQSPTHLIKTRGQQVTLRCSSQSGHNTVSWYQQALGQGPQFIFQYYREEENGRGNFPPRFSGLQFPNYSSELNVNALELDDSALYLCASSLDPGDPVQETQYFGPGTRLLVL.

About this clone: This CDR3 is also generated by other DNA sequences in the sample. The V gene is TRBV18, the J gene TRBJ1-1, with D perhaps TRBD1 (5 bases). Germline V gives CDR1 KGHSH, CDR2 LQKENI. With 4 bases removed from V and 1 base from J, the gap between germline ends came to 7 bases. This CDR3 comprises 13 residues. The CDR3 coding sequence is TGTGCCAGCTCACGAACAGGGAACACTGAAGCTTTCTTT. This codes for CASSRTGNTEAFF.

Of note for this clone: Within the sample, other DNA sequences also encode this same CDR3. The chain carries TRBV28 and TRBJ1-1, with 7 bases lining up with TRBD1. CDR1 is MDHEN and CDR2 is SYDVKM in the germline V gene. The CDR3 runs to 13 residues. V lost 5 bases to trimming and J lost 3 bases; unmatched junction nucleotides: 3. CDR3 DNA sequence: TGTGCCAGCAGTCGGACAGGAGACACTGAAGCTTTCTTT. Translated: CASSRTGDTEAFF.

V and J are TRBV28 and TRBJ1-3, with 7 bases that match TRBD1. The CDR3 is made up of 16 amino acids. CDR1 is MDHEN and CDR2 is SYDVKM in the germline V gene. The V and J ends lost 6 bases and 4 bases, in that order; junction bases with no gene match: 12. The CDR3 nucleotides read TGTGCCAGCAGCTCCCATGACAGGGTAGCCGGAAACACCATATATTTT. As protein: CASSSHDRVAGNTIYF.

The rearrangement links TRBV7-6 to TRBJ2-7, with D possibly matching TRBD2 (6 bases). The CDR3 is 17 residues long. Trimming removed 0 bases at V and 2 bases at J, with 17 bases between. In germline, CDR1 is SGHVS, CDR2 FNYEAQ. CDR3 region: CASSLATGGIPPYEQYF. The CDR3 DNA reads TGTGCCAGCAGCTTAGCAACTGGCGGGATTCCCCCCTACGAGCAGTACTTC.

The chain employs TRBV9 and TRBJ1-3; 12 bases match TRBD1. The CDR3 loop spans 18 amino acids. The V segment lost 0 bases and the J segment 7 bases; nucleotides outside the gene matches: 11. In germline, CDR1 is SGDLS, CDR2 YYNGEE. The CDR3 reads CASSVDPGQGAHRNTIYF. In DNA form, the CDR3 reads TGTGCCAGCAGCGTAGACCCGGGACAGGGGGCCCATAGGAACACCATATATTTT.

The chain links TRBV25-1 to TRBJ2-7; TRBD1 is a possible D gene (6 bases). The CDR3 has 12 residues. The ends were cut back, 3 bases at V and 5 bases at J, with 8 bases in the middle. Looked up from germline, CDR1 is MGHDK and CDR2 is SYGVNS. The CDR3 reads CASSDRGDEQYF. The CDR3 DNA sequence: TGTGCCAGCAGTGACAGGGGCGACGAGCAGTACTTC.

The rearrangement joins TRBV12-3 or TRBV12-4 to TRBJ1-2; D is unclear. V was clipped by 6 bases and J by 3 bases, with 8 bases between them. CDR3 length: 12 amino acids. This CDR3 reads CASSQAYYGYTF. CDR3 DNA sequence: TGTGCCAGCAGCCAGGCGTACTATGGCTACACCTTC.

The chain combines TRBV9 with TRBJ2-2; D is undetermined. CDR1 and CDR2 (germline): SGDLS, YYNGEE. The germline V and J ends were trimmed by 0 bases and 6 bases, with 12 bases remaining between them. The CDR3 length is 15 residues. The CDR3 coding sequence is TGTGCCAGCAGCGTAGCTGGTCGATCGGCCGGGGAGCTGTTTTTT. It yields the protein CASSVAGRSAGELFF.

The gene calls are TRBV7-8 and TRBJ1-6; the D gene is possibly TRBD1 (6 bases). V was shortened by 4 bases and J by 7 bases, with 14 bases between the two germline ends. Germline CDR1 and CDR2: SGHVS and FQNEAQ. This CDR3 has 15 amino acids. The CDR3 DNA sequence: TGTGCCAGCAGCTCGACGACAGGAGAGAATTCACCCCTCCACTTT. Its translation: CASSSTTGENSPLHF.

V usage is TRBV5-5 and J usage is TRBJ1-1, with 7 bases fitting TRBD1. Trimming took 4 bases from V and 10 from J; bases not matched to a gene: 7. CDR1 SGHKS and CDR2 YYEKEE come from the germline V gene (reference sequence). This CDR3 region has 12 residues. As DNA, the CDR3 is TGTGCCAGCAGCCACCCTAACAGGGGAGCTTTCTTT. Its protein is CASSHPNRGAFF.

The rearrangement uses TRBV5-6 and TRBJ2-3, with a tentative D call TRBD1 (7 bases). CDR1 SGHDT and CDR2 YYEEEE come from the germline V gene. Between the trimmed V and J ends, which lost 4 bases and 3 bases, there was a span of 24 bases. The CDR3 has 18 amino acids. The CDR3 region has the DNA TGTGCCAGCAGCCCGGCGGGGACAGCAGGTTGGGGGACAGATACGCAGTATTTT. Its translation: CASSPAGTAGWGTDTQYF.

The genes are TRBV18 and TRBJ2-7; perhaps TRBD1 as D (5 bases). CDR1 KGHSH and CDR2 LQKENI come from the germline V gene. Trimming stripped 2 bases from V and 10 bases from J, with 12 bases between. This CDR3 comprises 12 residues. CDR3 DNA sequence: TGTGCCAGCTCACCAGGCCAGGGCCTCCAGTACTTC. It specifies CASSPGQGLQYF.

The J gene is TRBJ2-1, the V gene TRBV2; TRBD2 aligns across 11 bases. The CDR3 covers 19 residues. V lost 5 bases to trimming and J lost 5 bases; unmatched junction nucleotides: 17. Germline loops: CDR1 SNHLY, CDR2 FYNNEI. CDR3 sequence reads: CASSSRLEISSGRNNEQFF. As DNA, the CDR3 is TGTGCCAGCAGTTCCCGGTTAGAGATTTCTAGCGGGAGGAACAATGAGCAGTTCTTC. Full variable domain (remainder filled in from reference TRBV2 and TRBJ2-1): EPEVTQTPSHQVTQMGQEVILRCVPISNHLYFYWYRQILGQKVEFLVSFYNNEISEKSEIFDDQFSVERPDGSNFTLKIRSTKLEDSAMYFCASSSRLEISSGRNNEQFFGPGTRLTVL.